This T cell receptor beta chain was identified during a study of T-cell reconstitution after alpha-beta-depleted transplantation in children. General study points: There were some patients whose high TCRbeta diversity at day 60 came from surviving recipient T cells and thymic progenitors. Where alpha-beta T cells came from about two months after transplant was reportedly several hundred expanded graft clones. A year had passed since transplant, and T-cell counts and diversity by then came mostly from newly produced T cells.

Worth noting for this clonotype: The target antigen is unknown.

CDR1 is SGHAT and CDR2 is FQNNGV in the germline V gene. CDR3 length: 15 amino acids. After removal of 3 bases from V and 2 bases from J, the junction contained 1 base not matched to a gene. Unique molecular identifiers tagged the TCRbeta library. From the PCR reads, TCRdb called clonotypes with MiXCR, one entry per CDR3 protein. The sample includes about 210,000 distinct CDR3 sequences, approximately 17% of them seen just once. Sequencing used PBMCs, mostly from graft donor cells, obtained 360 days after TCRalphabeta/CD19-depleted stem cell transplant. This TCR derives from a male patient under 10 years old who had a stem cell transplant for acute lymphoblastic leukemia, so the T cells may come from the graft donor. V gene TRBV11-2 combines with J gene TRBJ2-5, with 12 positions matching TRBD2. The CDR3 region is CASSLGTSGQETQYF. In nucleotides, the CDR3 is TGTGCCAGCAGCTTGGGGACTAGCGGGCAAGAGACCCAGTACTTC.